This TCR beta chain was sequenced in a study of shared clonotypes between healthy human individuals. Study context: Participating donors consisted of a couple of women and a few men aged 18 to 49.

CDR3 size: 16 residues. CDR1 and CDR2 from the germline V gene are PRHDT and FYEKMQ (reference sequence). With V trimmed by 5 bases and J by 2 bases, 11 bases remained unmatched. The study, taken as a whole, reports: Between four donors, naive CD4 clonotypes were shared at a level of about 5%. Among non-shared clonotypes, generation probabilities were lower than among those shared by all four donors.

Comments on this clone: The target antigen is unknown.

Per the authors' pipeline: As immunoSEQ supplied junction-only sequences (without quality scores), filtering differed. TCRdb's copy holds only in-frame clones and misses some; the assay was immunoSEQ multiplex PCR. V and J calls and clone size follow that table, whereas D and trimming were derived from the DNA. The table includes about 2,500,000 clones, 85% to 95% detected once. The receptor was derived from a young man in good health. J is TRBJ1-2 and V is TRBV13; 7 nucleotides match TRBD1. Sequencing was done on a sample of naive CD4+ T cells sorted from blood. Described subset: CD45RA+ positively selected. Here the CDR3 reads CASSTRPPGGNYGYTF. CDR3 nucleotides: TGTGCCAGCAGCACGCGCCCCCCAGGGGGGAACTATGGCTACACCTTC. Looking up the rest from reference TRBV13 and TRBJ1-2 gives the full variable domain: AAGVIQSPRHLIKEKRETATLKCYPIPRHDTVYWYQQGPGQDPQFLISFYEKMQSDKGSIPDRFSAQQFSDYHSELNMSSLELGDSALYFCASSTRPPGGNYGYTFGSGTRLTVV.